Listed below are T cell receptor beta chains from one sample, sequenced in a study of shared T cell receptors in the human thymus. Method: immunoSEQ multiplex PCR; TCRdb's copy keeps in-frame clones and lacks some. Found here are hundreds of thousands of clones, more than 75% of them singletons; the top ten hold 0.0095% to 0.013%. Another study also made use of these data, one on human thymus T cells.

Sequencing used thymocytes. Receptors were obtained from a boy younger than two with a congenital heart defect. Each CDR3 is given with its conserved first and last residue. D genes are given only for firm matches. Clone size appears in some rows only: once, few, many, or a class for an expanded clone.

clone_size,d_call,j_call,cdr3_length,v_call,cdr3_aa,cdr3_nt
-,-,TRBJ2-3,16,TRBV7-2,CASTNHRKGDTDTQYF,TGTGCCAGCACCAACCACCGTAAGGGGGACACAGATACGCAGTATTTT
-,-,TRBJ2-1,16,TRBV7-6,CASSPQGRTFYNEQFF,TGTGCCAGCAGCCCACAGGGACGGACCTTCTACAATGAGCAGTTCTTC
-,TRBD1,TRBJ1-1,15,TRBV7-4,CASSNRQGTNTEAFF,TGTGCCAGCAGCAACCGACAGGGAACGAACACTGAAGCTTTCTTT
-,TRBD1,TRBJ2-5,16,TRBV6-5,CASSYSDRGPGETQYF,TGTGCCAGCAGTTACTCGGACAGGGGGCCGGGAGAGACCCAGTACTTC
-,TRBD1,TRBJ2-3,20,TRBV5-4,CASSRRGTGGVAGRSDTQYF,TGTGCCAGCAGCCGGCGGGGGACAGGGGGTGTAGCGGGAAGGTCAGATACGCAGTATTTT
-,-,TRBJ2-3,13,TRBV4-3,CASSEDHTDTQYF,TGCGCCAGCAGCGAAGATCACACAGATACGCAGTATTTT
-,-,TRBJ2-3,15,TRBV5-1,CASSLGTRGADTQYF,TGCGCCAGCAGCTTGGGAACCAGGGGCGCAGATACGCAGTATTTT
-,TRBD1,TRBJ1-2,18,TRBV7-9,CASDTPRTGGRTNYGYTF,TGTGCCAGCGACACCCCTCGGACAGGAGGAAGAACTAACTATGGCTACACCTTC
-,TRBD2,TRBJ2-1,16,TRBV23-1,CASSLPTSGLYNEQFF,TGCGCCAGCAGTCTACCGACTAGCGGGCTTTACAATGAGCAGTTCTTC
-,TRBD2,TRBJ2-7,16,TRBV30,CAWSVAASGRPYEQYF,TGTGCCTGGAGTGTAGCCGCTAGCGGGAGGCCCTACGAGCAGTACTTC
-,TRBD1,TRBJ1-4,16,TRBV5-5,CASSSIFRGPVEKLFF,TGTGCCAGCAGCTCCATCTTCAGGGGGCCAGTGGAAAAACTGTTTTTT
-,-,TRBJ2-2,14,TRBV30,CAWPLFGSTGELFF,TGTGCCTGGCCCCTATTTGGTAGCACCGGGGAGCTGTTTTTT
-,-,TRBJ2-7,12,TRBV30,CAWSRRWYEQYF,TGTGCCTGGAGTCGGCGGTGGTACGAGCAGTACTTC
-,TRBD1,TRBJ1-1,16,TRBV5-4,CASSLFWTGLDTEAFF,TGTGCCAGCAGCTTGTTTTGGACAGGGCTGGACACTGAAGCTTTCTTT
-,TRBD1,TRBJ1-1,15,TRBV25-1,CASSNPGQVNTEAFF,TGTGCCAGCAGTAATCCGGGACAGGTGAACACTGAAGCTTTCTTT
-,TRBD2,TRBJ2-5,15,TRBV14,CASSQGVGRGGTQYF,TGTGCCAGCAGCCAAGGAGTAGGACGGGGGGGGACCCAGTACTTC
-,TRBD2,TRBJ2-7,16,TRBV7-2,CASSLVREHRPSEQYF,TGTGCCAGCAGCTTAGTGCGGGAGCATCGGCCCTCCGAGCAGTACTTC
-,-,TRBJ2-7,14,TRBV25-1,CASSPGAGSYEQYF,TGTGCCAGCAGTCCAGGGGCCGGGTCCTACGAGCAGTACTTC
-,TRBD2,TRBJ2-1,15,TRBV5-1,CASSLVAGGVNEQFF,TGCGCCAGCAGCTTGGTAGCGGGAGGGGTGAATGAGCAGTTCTTC
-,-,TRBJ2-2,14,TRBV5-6,CASSHHRATGELFF,TGTGCCAGCAGCCACCACAGGGCTACCGGGGAGCTGTTTTTT
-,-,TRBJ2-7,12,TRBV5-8,CASSFRGYEQYF,TGTGCCAGCAGCTTTAGGGGCTACGAGCAGTACTTC
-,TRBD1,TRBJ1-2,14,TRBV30,CAWSVAFTGGGYTF,TGTGCCTGGAGTGTCGCCTTTACAGGGGGTGGCTACACCTTC
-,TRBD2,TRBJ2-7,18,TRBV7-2,CASSLVGAGLAVGYEQYF,TGTGCCAGCAGCTTAGTAGGGGCCGGGCTAGCGGTCGGCTACGAGCAGTACTTC
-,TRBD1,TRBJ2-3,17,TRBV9,CASSPHRTGQRVDTQYF,TGTGCCAGCAGCCCGCACCGGACAGGGCAGAGGGTGGATACGCAGTATTTT
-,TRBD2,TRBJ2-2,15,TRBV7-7,CASGSVAGVSGELFF,TGTGCTAGCGGAAGTGTAGCGGGAGTTTCCGGGGAGCTGTTTTTT
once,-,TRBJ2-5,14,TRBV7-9,CASSQLETKETQYF,TGTGCCAGCAGCCAACTAGAGACCAAAGAGACCCAGTACTTC
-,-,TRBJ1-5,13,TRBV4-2,CASSQVGGMPQHF,TGTGCCAGCAGCCAAGTGGGCGGGATGCCCCAGCATTTT
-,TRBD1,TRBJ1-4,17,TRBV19,CASSMRPQGMKNEKLFF,TGTGCCAGTAGTATGAGGCCACAGGGGATGAAGAATGAAAAACTGTTTTTT
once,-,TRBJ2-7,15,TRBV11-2,CASSSTGRDAYEQYF,TGTGCCAGCAGCTCGACAGGACGGGACGCCTACGAGCAGTACTTC